This T cell receptor (beta chain) was found in a study of T cells after yellow fever vaccination (dated by TCRdb to 2018 to 2020). A note on the overall study: The SMART-Seq v4 Ultra Low Input RNA kit was used to prepare libraries from fractions with low cell numbers. Blood was drawn at multiple timepoints before and after primary and secondary immunization, with bulk PBMC replicates and cell subsets isolated. Two healthy male donors, one aged 18 to 29 and one aged 30 to 39 years, were included in the cohort. To track T-cell clones before and after primary and booster YFV17D yellow fever vaccination, bulk TCR alpha and beta repertoires were sequenced longitudinally. Overall study results and their limits: A small fraction of clonotypes appeared in both the CD4 and CD8 compartments, likely as a result of convergent recombination. FACS-sorted repertoires could contain abundant contaminating clonotypes from the bulk population, so computational filtering was required. Compared with the primary T-cell response, the secondary T-cell response was weaker but faster, peaking on day 5 rather than day 15. Because the study included only a couple of donors, the extent to which the findings can be generalized is limited. Most clones expanded after primary vaccination were re-detected after the booster (96% of CD4 and approximately 85% of CD8), suggesting broad memory maintenance.

In the paper's terms, the treatment or condition label means: live attenuated yellow fever vaccine strain. PBMCs were isolated from peripheral blood using a standard Ficoll-Paque protocol. With anti-CD3 and anti-CD8 staining plus a dextramer loaded with the yellow fever NS4B epitope peptide, the researchers sorted epitope-specific CD8 T cells. TriZol was used to extract RNA from bulk PBMCs, CD4 and CD8 fractions, and dextramer-positive and dextramer-negative fractions. V is pared back by 3 bases and J by 1 base, with 13 bases lying between the germline termini. The CDR3 has 16 amino acids, counting the end cysteine and phenylalanine. CDR3 DNA is the only sequence kept; it has 48 bases, read in frame from the first base. On this clonotype: The sample holds no much larger clone one base away, and base qualities are not on file.

TCR cDNA was synthesized by 5'RACE template switching, through which a universal primer site and unique molecular identifiers were introduced. Priming for cDNA synthesis came from both the TCR alpha and TCR beta constant segments. Library amplification used two PCR steps, and the second PCR step added sample barcodes and sequencing adapters. Sequencing of the libraries was done on either Illumina HiSeq 2500 (2x100 bp) or NovaSeq (2x150 bp). The original pipeline was this. MIGEC was used to demultiplex reads and collapse the reads into UMI consensus sequences, and MiXCR was used for V(D)J alignment. Vaccine-responding clonotypes were defined with edgeR using replicate PBMC samples, requiring FDR below 0.01 and a log2 fold change above 5 up to day 15. Each bulk clonotype received a CD4 or CD8 identity based on whether the sequenced CD4 or CD8 repertoire contained that clonotype at higher abundance. NS4B-specific clonotypes were defined as those at least 10-fold enriched in dextramer-positive over dextramer-negative fractions; CD4-biased clonotypes were excluded. The public reads were quality trimmed at Q25 with fastp and then assembled into clones with MiXCR by TCRdb, keeping productive beta chains. One record per CDR3 amino acid sequence lists the most common genes and DNA. The authors' filters were not applied to this entry. The sample table records about 85,000 distinct CDR3 sequences; 13% of these occur just once. Together, the top ten hold about 26% of the sample.

The sequence is built from TRBV12-3 or TRBV12-4 and TRBJ1-5, with no confident D gene call. The source of this sequence is a man between 18 and 29 years old who received the YFV17D yellow fever vaccine. The starting material was CD8+ T cells not binding an NS4B(214-222) dextramer, sorted from PBMCs, obtained approximately 22 days after the first yellow fever vaccination. Read against the paper, the sample's cell subset or site label means: NS4B epitope dextramer-negative CD8 T cells. The DNA is TGTGCCAGCAGTTTGGGAAGGGCCGGAAGCAATCAGCCCCAGCATTTT. Translated, it gives CASSLGRAGSNQPQHF.